The entry below describes one T cell receptor (beta chain). The antigen remains unidentified. A junction end diverges from the germline sequence, so it may reflect a read error. CDR3 length: 15 residues. Per germline, CDR1 SEHNR and CDR2 FQNEAQ (reference sequence). This sample stems from a study of regulatory T cells in long-lasting Graves disease. Study-level points and caveats: Persistent disease exhibited a predilection for TRBV28, TRBJ1-2 and TRBJ2-5.

Both iRepertoire HTBI primers and Arm-PCR of CDR3 regions were used to build the TCR beta libraries. One entry per CDR3 protein, called by TCRdb with MiXCR from the multiplex PCR reads. The sample lists hundreds of thousands of distinct CDR3 sequences; more than 20% were seen once. Time point here: persistent/refractory GD, antithyroid drugs over 5 years with positive TRAb. Construction of the TCR library relied on RNA isolated from PBMCs. The sequenced sample was peripheral blood mononuclear cells (PBMCs), obtained when the disease was refractory, from a patient treated with antithyroid drugs. The receptor's source is a female donor with Graves disease. The rearrangement joins TRBV7-9 to TRBJ1-1, with 8 bases aligning to TRBD1. CDR3 sequence reads: CASSLAQGAYTETFF. CDR3 bases: TGTGCCAGCAGCTTAGCTCAGGGGGCGTACACTGAAACTTTCTTT.